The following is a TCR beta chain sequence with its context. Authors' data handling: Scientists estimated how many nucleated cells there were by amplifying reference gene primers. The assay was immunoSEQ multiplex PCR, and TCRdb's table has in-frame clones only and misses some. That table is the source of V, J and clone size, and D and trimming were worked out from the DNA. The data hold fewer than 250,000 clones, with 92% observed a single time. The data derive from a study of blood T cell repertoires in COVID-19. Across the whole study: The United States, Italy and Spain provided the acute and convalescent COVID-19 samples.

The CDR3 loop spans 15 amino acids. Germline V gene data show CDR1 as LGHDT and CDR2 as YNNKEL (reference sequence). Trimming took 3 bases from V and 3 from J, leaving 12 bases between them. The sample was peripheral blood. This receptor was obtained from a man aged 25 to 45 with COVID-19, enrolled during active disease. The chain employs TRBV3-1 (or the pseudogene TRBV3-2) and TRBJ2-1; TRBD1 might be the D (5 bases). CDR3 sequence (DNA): TGTGCCAGCAGCCAGTTCGCGACAGTCTACAATGAGCAGTTCTTC. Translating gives CASSQFATVYNEQFF.